The present entry profiles one T cell receptor beta chain with its context. These data belong to a study of T cell clonotyping in hematopoietic cell transplantation. Profiled with immunoSEQ multiplex PCR; TCRdb holds only in-frame clones, not every one. In the table there are around 5,900 clones, roughly 70% of which are singletons. The ends were cut back, 9 bases at V and 2 bases at J, with 15 bases in the middle. Per the germline V gene, CDR1 is MDHEN and CDR2 is SYDVKM. The CDR3 extends over 14 amino acids. The chain couples TRBV28 to TRBJ2-3, with TRBD2 as a possible D gene (6 bases). This TCR was sampled from a male patient aged 50 to 59 who had an allogeneic stem cell transplant from an unrelated donor, so the T cells may come from the graft donor. Some clones in this sample may be carry-over from other donors' samples. Sample: PBMCs, taken 180 days after allogeneic stem cell transplant. For the CDR3, the DNA is TGTGCCAGTATGGGGGGAGCACTCACAGATACGCAGTATTTT. It specifies CASMGGALTDTQYF.